A single sample is the source of the 19 T cell receptor beta chains below, sequenced in a study of blood T cell repertoires in COVID-19. Using immunoSEQ multiplex PCR, the repertoire was profiled, and TCRdb retains in-frame clones only, with some absent. The profile shows a few hundred thousand clones, about 90% of them singletons. Sequenced input: PBMCs or T cells enriched from blood (not recorded which). The receptors shown here come from a young woman who had recovered from COVID-19.

This clone was observed a handful of times. CDR3 amino acids: CASSLVRTGNAPLHF. The CDR3 region has the DNA TGTGCCAGCAGCTTAGTGAGGACAGGCAACGCACCCCTCCACTTT. The chain carries TRBV7-2 and TRBJ1-6; 7 bases agree with TRBD1. Germline CDR1 is SGHTA and CDR2 is FQGNSA. The CDR3 is 15 residues long. V shed 1 base and J 11 bases; nucleotides not matched to a gene: 8.

The rearrangement uses TRBV11-2 and TRBJ1-1, with TRBD1 matching 7 bases. Germline CDR1 is SGHAT and CDR2 is FQNNGV. The ends lost 7 bases at V and 11 bases at J; junction bases unmatched: 19. The CDR3 length is 15 residues. In DNA form, the CDR3 reads TGTGCCAGCACCAGTATACAGGGGTCATTTACTGTCGCTTTCTTT. This gives the protein CASTSIQGSFTVAFF. Variable domain in full (rest from reference TRBV11-2 and TRBJ1-1): EAGVAQSPRYKIIEKRQSVAFWCNPISGHATLYWYQQILGQGPKLLIQFQNNGVVDDSQLPKDRFSAERLKGVDSTLKIQPAKLEDSAVYLCASTSIQGSFTVAFFGQGTRLTVV.

The V and J genes are TRBV5-4 and TRBJ1-1, with 8 bases lining up with TRBD1. Germline loops: CDR1 SGHNT, CDR2 YYREEE (reference sequence). V was clipped by 3 bases and J by 4 bases; unmatched bases: 11. CDR3 length equals 16 residues. DNA for the CDR3: TGTGCCAGCAGCTCGGCCGCAGGGGGCAGCGGCACTGAAGCTTTCTTT. This sequence encodes CASSSAAGGSGTEAFF.

This chain joins TRBV4-1 and TRBJ1-4; 9 bases line up with TRBD1. CDR3 length: 20 residues. Germline assignment: CDR1 MGHRA and CDR2 YSYEKL. Trimming removed 6 bases from V and 0 bases from J; junction bases left unmatched: 17. CDR3 amino acids: CASRSFAGTGILATNEKLFF. CDR3 sequence (DNA): TGCGCCAGCAGAAGCTTCGCTGGGACAGGGATCCTTGCAACTAATGAAAAACTGTTTTTT.

The count of this clone is one. V usage is TRBV12-3 or TRBV12-4 and J usage is TRBJ1-2; TRBD1 aligns across 9 bases. After removal of 5 bases from V and 7 bases from J, the junction contained 5 bases not matched to a gene. The CDR3 contains 13 residues. The CDR3 spells CASSPQGAGGYTF. DNA for the CDR3: TGTGCCAGCAGTCCACAGGGGGCAGGTGGCTACACCTTC.

This clone was counted a few times. The chain has TRBV9 and TRBJ2-1; 8 positions match TRBD2. Germline lookup yields CDR1 SGDLS and CDR2 YYNGEE. V dropped 4 bases and J dropped 10; count of bases not matched to a gene: 10. This CDR3 comprises 14 residues. The CDR3 protein is CASSTGLGEREQFF. CDR3 in DNA: TGTGCCAGCAGCACGGGACTAGGGGAGCGCGAGCAGTTCTTC.

This sequence joins TRBV6-2 or TRBV6-3 and TRBJ1-2; no clear D gene. Germline CDR1 and CDR2: MNHEY and SVGEGT. The CDR3 sequence is 17 residues long. V was shortened by 5 bases and J by 3 bases, with 22 bases between the two germline ends. The DNA for the CDR3 is TGTGCCAGCAGTGACATATTCGGGGTCTCGATTTACTATGGCTACACCTTC. It is translated as CASSDIFGVSIYYGYTF.

The genes are TRBV18 and TRBJ1-1; tentative D call: TRBD1 (5 bases). V lost 2 bases, J lost 4 bases, and 17 bases lay in between. The CDR3 is made up of 16 amino acids. CDR1 is KGHSH, CDR2 LQKENI, per germline. Written as DNA, the CDR3 is TGTGCCAGCTCACCAGGGGCAGGCACCACCTCCACTGAAGCTTTCTTT. Translated, it gives CASSPGAGTTSTEAFF.

The chain employs TRBV6-4 and TRBJ1-6, with 9 bases aligning to TRBD1. The V gene's germline CDR1 is MRHNA and CDR2 SNTAGT. The trim removed 2 bases at V and 6 bases at J, leaving 5 bases unmatched. CDR3 length: 16 residues. The CDR3 reads CASSDTNRGPNSPLHF. CDR3 bases: TGTGCCAGCAGTGACACAAACAGGGGGCCTAATTCACCCCTCCACTTT.

The V and J genes are TRBV19 and TRBJ2-2; possibly TRBD1 for D (6 bases). The germline V gene encodes CDR1 LNHDA and CDR2 SQIVND (reference sequence). Trimming took off 3 bases at V and 3 bases at J, with 8 bases between the two ends. There are 14 residues in the CDR3. The CDR3 loop reads CASSMPGDTGELFF. CDR3 bases: TGTGCCAGTAGTATGCCAGGGGACACCGGGGAGCTGTTTTTT.

The J gene is TRBJ1-6, the V gene TRBV9; perhaps TRBD1 as D (6 bases). CDR3 length equals 15 residues. Trimming took 0 bases from V and 7 from J, leaving 11 bases between them. Germline V gene data show CDR1 as SGDLS and CDR2 as YYNGEE. CDR3 DNA sequence: TGTGCCAGCAGCGTAGCCCCAGGGGAAAATTCACCCCTCCACTTT. Its protein product is CASSVAPGENSPLHF. Looking up the rest from reference TRBV9 and TRBJ1-6 gives the full variable domain: DSGVTQTPKHLITATGQRVTLRCSPRSGDLSVYWYQQSLDQGLQFLIQYYNGEERAKGNILERFSAQQFPDLHSELNLSSLELGDSALYFCASSVAPGENSPLHFGNGTRLTVT.

This chain joins TRBV7-2 and TRBJ2-5, with 9 bases lining up with TRBD1. This CDR3 has 14 amino acids. Germline V gives CDR1 SGHTA, CDR2 FQGNSA. V lost 4 bases to trimming and J lost 4 bases; unmatched junction nucleotides: 4. The CDR3 nucleotides read TGTGCCAGCAGCTCGGGGACAGGGCGAGAGACCCAGTACTTC. Protein product: CASSSGTGRETQYF.

The V and J genes are TRBV2 and TRBJ2-5; D call uncertain. The CDR3 is made up of 11 amino acids. Germline CDR1 reads SNHLY; CDR2 reads FYNNEI. Trimming removed 5 bases from V and 2 bases from J, with 3 bases in between. The CDR3 DNA sequence: TGTGCCAGCAGTTCACAAGAGACCCAGTACTTC. It is translated as CASSSQETQYF.

The chain carries TRBV2 and TRBJ1-3; 8 bases agree with TRBD1. Germline V gene data show CDR1 as SNHLY and CDR2 as FYNNEI. The V gene end was trimmed by 10 bases and the J gene end by 3 bases; junction bases not matched to a gene: 14. This CDR3 has 16 amino acids. In DNA, the CDR3 is TGTGCCACCCAGGGGGCCTTCGAGGGAAATGGAAACACCATATATTTT. Protein sequence: CATQGAFEGNGNTIYF.

The chain joins TRBV23-1 to TRBJ1-1; D is unclear. TRBV23-1 is filed as an ORF, its function uncertain. The CDR3 runs 15 residues. The germline V and J ends were trimmed by 11 bases and 2 bases, with 21 bases remaining between them. CDR3 nucleotides: TGCGCCTCGAGAGGGCAAGTTACCACTAACACTGAAGCTTTCTTT. Residues: CASRGQVTTNTEAFF.

This sequence joins TRBV9 and TRBJ2-2, with D possibly TRBD2 on 5 matching bases. The CDR3 consists of 15 residues. V lost 5 bases, J lost 7 bases, and 18 bases lay in between. CDR1 is SGDLS and CDR2 is YYNGEE in the germline V gene. This CDR3 is CASSPLRAGHGELFF. As DNA, the CDR3 is TGTGCCAGCAGTCCTTTACGGGCGGGTCACGGGGAGCTGTTTTTT.

This chain joins TRBV5-5 and TRBJ2-7; D may be TRBD1 (6 bases). V was trimmed by 2 bases and J by 3 bases, leaving 15 bases between them. The CDR3 loop spans 15 amino acids. From germline, CDR1 is SGHKS and CDR2 YYEKEE (reference sequence). CDR3 amino acids: CASSFSGTSGYEQYF. CDR3 DNA: TGTGCCAGCAGCTTCTCCGGGACATCGGGCTACGAGCAGTACTTC.

This sequence joins TRBV6-5 and TRBJ1-6, with 9 positions matching TRBD1. Germline V gene sequence: CDR1 MNHEY, CDR2 SVGAGI. This CDR3 spans 15 amino acids. Germline trimming cut 7 bases from V and 9 bases from J; bases unmatched to any gene: 10. The CDR3 protein is CASTVTGGVGSPLHF. The DNA for the CDR3 is TGTGCCAGCACAGTTACAGGGGGCGTTGGTTCACCCCTCCACTTT.

The chain combines TRBV27 with TRBJ1-1; a weak D match, TRBD1 (5 bases). Germline-derived CDR1 and CDR2 are MNHEY and SMNVEV (reference sequence). Trimming took off 2 bases at V and 1 base at J, with 8 bases between the two ends. CDR3 length: 14 residues. The CDR3 is CASSLIGGNTEAFF. Written as DNA, the CDR3 is TGTGCCAGCAGTTTAATCGGGGGGAACACTGAAGCTTTCTTT.